A single sample is the source of the 26 T cell receptor beta chains below, sequenced in a study of radiotherapy plus CTLA-4 blockade in lung cancer. Measured with immunoSEQ multiplex PCR; TCRdb has only the in-frame clones, and not every one. This table has about 80,000 clones, approximately 83% appearing once. Sample: peripheral blood, taken from a patient treated with radiotherapy plus ipilimumab. Receptors originate from a human donor with non-small cell lung cancer who had a partial response to radiotherapy plus ipilimumab.

J is TRBJ2-5 and V is TRBV4-2; 11 bases match TRBD2. V was pared by 4 bases and J by 1 base, with 8 bases of the junction left unmatched. There are 17 residues in the CDR3. CDR1 is LGHNA and CDR2 is YNFKEQ in the germline V gene. The CDR3 coding sequence is TGTGCCAGCAGCCTTGGGACTAGCGGCAACCTCCAAGAGACCCAGTACTTC. Translated, it gives CASSLGTSGNLQETQYF.

V usage is TRBV19 and J usage is TRBJ2-7; 9 bases are shared with TRBD1. CDR1 and CDR2 from the germline V gene are LNHDA and SQIVND (reference sequence). Trimming cost V 10 bases and J 1 base; bases outside gene matches: 8. There are 14 residues in the CDR3. The chain's CDR3 is CATNPGTGSYEQYF. CDR3 sequence (DNA): TGTGCCACAAATCCAGGGACAGGGTCCTACGAGCAGTACTTC.

The chain has TRBV19 and TRBJ2-2; 10 nucleotides agree with TRBD2. In germline, CDR1 is LNHDA, CDR2 SQIVND (reference sequence). This CDR3 spans 16 amino acids. Trimming removed 3 bases from V and 4 bases from J; junction bases left unmatched: 5. CDR3 residues: CASSINSGRGTGELFF. The DNA of the CDR3 is TGTGCCAGTAGTATTAACAGCGGGAGGGGCACCGGGGAGCTGTTTTTT.

The CDR3 DNA sequence: TGTGCCTCCCTCCCCCCAGCGGGACGAGACAATGAGCAGTTCTTC. This sequence encodes CASLPPAGRDNEQFF. The V gene is TRBV28, the J gene TRBJ2-1; 7 bases match TRBD2. The CDR3 runs to 15 residues. J lost 5 bases, V lost 11 bases, and 15 bases had no gene match. Germline values: CDR1 MDHEN, CDR2 SYDVKM. The variable domain in full, with the rest retrieved from reference TRBV28 and TRBJ2-1, is DVKVTQSSRYLVKRTGEKVFLECVQDMDHENMFWYRQDPGLGLRLIYFSYDVKMKEKGDIPEGYSVSREKKERFSLILESASTNQTSMYLCASLPPAGRDNEQFFGPGTRLTVL.

The V gene is TRBV18, the J gene TRBJ1-1; TRBD1 is a possible D gene (6 bases). Germline V gene sequence: CDR1 KGHSH, CDR2 LQKENI. The V end was cut by 2 bases, the J end by 0 bases, with 10 bases between. The CDR3 extends over 15 amino acids. The CDR3 DNA sequence: TGTGCCAGCTCACCAAGGACAGACATGAACACTGAAGCTTTCTTT. Encoded protein: CASSPRTDMNTEAFF.

This chain links TRBV25-1 with TRBJ1-6; maybe TRBD1 (5 bases). V dropped 2 bases and J dropped 5 bases, with 7 bases sitting between them. Germline V lookup: CDR1 MGHDK, CDR2 SYGVNS. There are 14 residues in the CDR3. CDR3 nucleotides: TGTGCCAGCAGTGAAGGAGGGGATAATTCACCCCTCCACTTT. Translating gives CASSEGGDNSPLHF.

This clone was recorded only once. The same CDR3 arises from other DNA sequences in this sample as well. The gene calls are TRBV6-1 and TRBJ2-4, with D possibly being TRBD2 (6 bases). The CDR3 consists of 12 residues. Trimming left V 3 bases short and J 7 bases short, with 7 bases between. CDR1 is MNHNS and CDR2 is SASEGT in the germline V gene. This CDR3 is CASSEGRNIQYF. For the CDR3, the DNA is TGTGCCAGCAGTGAGGGGAGGAACATTCAGTACTTC.

The chain has TRBV6-5 and TRBJ1-3; TRBD1 aligns across 10 bases. J gave up 4 bases and V 7 bases, and 4 bases lay outside the gene matches. Germline V gene data show CDR1 as MNHEY and CDR2 as SVGAGI. This CDR3 comprises 14 residues. In DNA, the CDR3 is TGTGCCAGCACCCCGACAGGGGGCGGAAACACCATATATTTT. Its protein product is CASTPTGGGNTIYF.

This CDR3 reads CASQSGSNTGELFF. Here the CDR3 DNA reads TGTGCCAGCCAATCGGGATCGAACACCGGGGAGCTGTTTTTT. This sequence joins TRBV6-5 and TRBJ2-2, with a possible D match to TRBD2 (5 bases). The CDR3 is made up of 14 amino acids. CDR1 MNHEY and CDR2 SVGAGI come from the germline V gene. V shed 8 bases and J shed 0 bases, with 10 bases lying between them.

The chain is built from TRBV10-3 and TRBJ2-2; the D is unclear. Looked up from germline, CDR1 is ENHRY and CDR2 is SYGVKD. CDR3 size: 15 residues. Trimming left V 4 bases short and J 0 bases short, with 9 bases between. DNA of the CDR3: TGTGCCATCAGTGGGGCTAAGACGAACACCGGGGAGCTGTTTTTT. Translating gives CAISGAKTNTGELFF.

This clone was seen only a few times. The chain carries TRBV29-1 and TRBJ1-5; tentatively, D is TRBD1 (6 bases). The ends were cut back, 3 bases at V and 11 bases at J, with 11 bases in the middle. Germline V gene sequence: CDR1 SQVTM, CDR2 ANQGSEA. The CDR3 is made up of 11 amino acids. The CDR3 DNA reads TGCAGCGTTGATAATGAGGGGGCCCAGCATTTT. Protein: CSVDNEGAQHF.

The chain carries TRBV7-2 and TRBJ2-7; TRBD2 agrees at 9 bases. The CDR3 has 15 residues. The V gene's germline CDR1 is SGHTA and CDR2 FQGNSA. V gave up 4 bases and J gave up 6 bases; unmatched junction bases: 10. CDR3 in amino acids: CASSSRVAGASEQYF. CDR3 nucleotide sequence: TGTGCCAGCAGCTCCAGGGTAGCGGGAGCTTCCGAGCAGTACTTC. Full variable domain (outside the CDR3, taken from reference TRBV7-2 and TRBJ2-7): GAGVSQSPSNKVTEKGKDVELRCDPISGHTALYWYRQSLGQGLEFLIYFQGNSAPDKSGLPSDRFSAERTGGSVSTLTIQRTQQEDSAVYLCASSSRVAGASEQYFGPGTRLTVT.

The chain is built from TRBV11-2 and TRBJ1-4; the match to TRBD1 covers 8 bases. CDR1 SGHAT and CDR2 FQNNGV come from the germline V gene. The ends lost 3 bases at V and 6 bases at J; junction bases unmatched: 6. The CDR3 totals 15 residues. CDR3 in DNA: TGTGCCAGCAGCTTGGACAGGGCGGACGATGAAAAACTGTTTTTT. Translation gives CASSLDRADDEKLFF.

The gene calls are TRBV28 and TRBJ1-2, with D possibly TRBD1 on 5 matching bases. Trimming shortened V by 4 bases and J by 8 bases, and 17 bases separated the two germline ends. Germline assignment: CDR1 MDHEN and CDR2 SYDVKM. This CDR3 has 14 amino acids. CDR3 amino acids: CASSSRGRGGGYTF. CDR3 DNA: TGTGCCAGCAGTTCAAGGGGACGGGGAGGCGGCTACACCTTC.

This clone has just one count. Other DNA sequences in the same sample also yield this CDR3. V usage is TRBV5-4 and J usage is TRBJ2-5; D remains unclear. V lost 0 bases and J 5 bases, leaving 14 bases between the germline ends. The CDR3 is made up of 15 amino acids. Germline CDR1 reads SGHNT; CDR2 reads YYREEE (reference sequence). CDR3 loop: CASSLVPSPVETQYF. The DNA for the CDR3 is TGTGCCAGCAGCTTGGTCCCTAGTCCCGTCGAGACCCAGTACTTC.

This chain uses TRBV4-1 with TRBJ2-5; D is uncertain. Germline V gives CDR1 MGHRA, CDR2 YSYEKL. Deletions cut 0 bases from V and 5 bases from J, with 7 bases between. The CDR3 sequence is 13 residues long. CDR3 sequence (DNA): TGCGCCAGCAGCCAAGATCGCGGCGAGACCCAGTACTTC. Amino acids: CASSQDRGETQYF.

The chain couples TRBV6-1 to TRBJ2-4; 8 bases agree with TRBD1. With 4 bases clipped from V and 1 base from J, the junction kept 9 bases outside the gene matches. The CDR3 spans 17 residues. CDR1 and CDR2 from the germline V gene are MNHNS and SASEGT. In nucleotides, the CDR3 is TGTGCCAGCAGTGTACCACAGGGGGGTGGGGCCAAAAACATTCAGTACTTC. Protein product: CASSVPQGGGAKNIQYF.

This clone was seen just once. The rearrangement links TRBV6-5 to TRBJ1-2, with D perhaps TRBD1 (5 bases). Trimming took 5 bases from V and 7 from J, leaving 17 bases between them. This CDR3 spans 14 amino acids. Per germline, CDR1 MNHEY and CDR2 SVGAGI. DNA of the CDR3: TGTGCCAGCAGTGAAGTTGGTGTAGGGGTTGGCTACACCTTC. It translates to CASSEVGVGVGYTF.

The chain couples TRBV2 to TRBJ2-7; 15 bases agree with TRBD2. This CDR3 region has 15 residues. J lost 5 bases, V lost 11 bases, and 10 bases had no gene match. Germline-derived CDR1 and CDR2 are SNHLY and FYNNEI. Here the CDR3 DNA reads TGTGCCCTTGGACTAGCGGGAGGGCCGGCCGACGAGCAGTACTTC. Translating it yields CALGLAGGPADEQYF.

This clone showed up just a few times. CDR3 protein: CASSLGQYEQYF. The CDR3 region has the DNA TGTGCCAGCAGCCTAGGACAGTACGAGCAGTACTTC. The V and J genes are TRBV6-6 and TRBJ2-7; the D gene is possibly TRBD1 (6 bases). The length of the CDR3 is 12 residues. Germline V gives CDR1 MNHNY, CDR2 SVGAGI (reference sequence). Trimming cost V 6 bases and J 4 bases, with 10 bases left between them.

The chain is built from TRBV10-2 and TRBJ2-1, with 11 bases matching TRBD2. Germline loops: CDR1 WSHSY, CDR2 SAAADI. This CDR3 is 14 amino acids long. J was trimmed by 4 bases and V by 7 bases; bases with no gene match: 3. The CDR3 DNA reads as TGCGCCAGCACCCGACTAGCGGGGTACAATGAGCAGTTCTTC. The encoded protein is CASTRLAGYNEQFF.

This rearrangement joins TRBV2 to TRBJ1-4, with no clear D. The germline CDR1 and CDR2 sequences are SNHLY and FYNNEI. The V end was cut by 7 bases, the J end by 6 bases, with 12 bases between. There are 13 residues in the CDR3. CDR3 amino acids: CASIYREHEKLFF. The CDR3 nucleotides read TGTGCCAGCATCTACCGGGAGCATGAAAAACTGTTTTTT.

J is TRBJ2-5 and V is TRBV4-1, with a tentative D call TRBD2 (6 bases). V lost 0 bases, J lost 5 bases, and 16 bases lay in between. Germline V gene sequence: CDR1 MGHRA, CDR2 YSYEKL. The CDR3 extends over 16 amino acids. The CDR3 DNA sequence: TGCGCCAGCAGCCAAGATTTCGTCGGGGGTGGGGAGACCCAGTACTTC. This encodes CASSQDFVGGGETQYF.

The rearrangement links TRBV5-1 to TRBJ2-4; D might be TRBD1 (6 bases). The V gene's germline CDR1 is SGHRS and CDR2 YFSETQ. The CDR3 runs to 15 residues. Trimming removed 3 bases from V and 7 bases from J, with 17 bases in between. The CDR3 DNA is TGCGCCAGCAGCTCCTCAGGGGATTGGGGGAACATTCAGTACTTC. Its translation is CASSSSGDWGNIQYF.

J is TRBJ2-2 and V is TRBV6-1; no reliable D call. The CDR3 sequence is 13 residues long. Trimming took 7 bases from V and 3 from J, leaving 9 bases between them. The germline CDR1 and CDR2 sequences are MNHNS and SASEGT. CDR3 amino acids: CASTRSYTGELFF. DNA of the CDR3: TGTGCCAGCACTAGATCGTACACCGGGGAGCTGTTTTTT.

The rearrangement joins TRBV5-8 to TRBJ1-2, with 9 bases matching TRBD1. CDR1 and CDR2 (germline): SGHTS, YDEGEE. Trimming cost V 1 base and J 0 bases; bases outside gene matches: 7. The CDR3 is 17 amino acids. This CDR3 is CASSLPDRGWANYGYTF. As DNA, the CDR3 is TGTGCCAGCAGCTTGCCGGACAGGGGATGGGCTAACTATGGCTACACCTTC.